Shown below are 16 T cell receptor beta chains from a single sample sequenced in a study of a mutant IDH1 vaccine in newly diagnosed glioma. These receptors lack a known antigen. Sequenced by immunoSEQ multiplex PCR; TCRdb stores in-frame clones only, minus some. The sample carries 40,000 to 55,000 clones, less than 80% recorded once. The time point is: week 35, safety follow-up. Every vaccine dose comprised 300 ug of mutant IDH1 20-mer peptide plus topical imiquimod. The material was PBMCs, obtained from a glioma patient whose treatment included an IDH1 peptide vaccine. The source of these receptors is a man aged 40-49 years with glioma.

The chain combines TRBV29-1 with TRBJ2-5, with D perhaps TRBD2 (6 bases). Germline CDR1 and CDR2: SQVTM and ANQGSEA. CDR3 length equals 13 residues. V was trimmed by 8 bases and J by 2 bases, leaving 15 bases between them. Here the CDR3 DNA reads TGCAGCATGGCAGGAGGGTTACAAGAGACCCAGTACTTC. Its protein product is CSMAGGLQETQYF.

This rearrangement joins TRBV11-2 to TRBJ1-2, with TRBD1 matching 7 bases. The ends lost 5 bases at V and 0 bases at J; junction bases unmatched: 9. This CDR3 is built from 16 residues. CDR1 and CDR2 from the germline V gene are SGHAT and FQNNGV. The CDR3 protein is CASSAVGTVSNYGYTF. The CDR3 DNA sequence: TGTGCCAGCAGCGCCGTAGGGACAGTCTCTAACTATGGCTACACCTTC.

The rearrangement uses TRBV7-9 and TRBJ2-5, with 8 bases matching TRBD1. Germline V gene sequence: CDR1 SEHNR, CDR2 FQNEAQ (reference sequence). With 2 bases clipped from V and 0 bases from J, the junction kept 2 bases outside the gene matches. The CDR3 loop spans 15 amino acids. CDR3 nucleotide sequence: TGTGCCAGCAGCTTATCACAGGGGGACCAAGAGACCCAGTACTTC. It specifies CASSLSQGDQETQYF. The full variable domain, in which reference TRBV7-9 and TRBJ2-5 provide the parts outside the CDR3, is DTGVSQNPRHKITKRGQNVTFRCDPISEHNRLYWYRQTLGQGPEFLTYFQNEAQLEKSRLLSDRFSAERPKGSFSTLEIQRTEQGDSAMYLCASSLSQGDQETQYFGPGTRLLVL.

The gene calls are TRBV5-4 and TRBJ2-1, with D unresolved. Trimming removed 4 bases at V and 5 bases at J, with 4 bases between. The germline gives CDR1 SGHNT, CDR2 YYREEE (reference sequence). The CDR3 runs 11 residues. The CDR3 nucleotides are TGTGCCAGCAGCCTCAACAATGAGCAGTTCTTC. Its protein product is CASSLNNEQFF.

The J gene is TRBJ1-1, the V gene TRBV2; no reliable D call. Germline lookup yields CDR1 SNHLY and CDR2 FYNNEI. Trimming stripped 4 bases from V and 1 base from J, with 13 bases between. The CDR3 has 15 amino acids. As DNA, the CDR3 is TGTGCCAGCAGTGTAAAGGAGGCCCAGAACACTGAAGCTTTCTTT. This translates into CASSVKEAQNTEAFF.

The chain joins TRBV11-2 to TRBJ1-5, with D unclear. From germline, CDR1 is SGHAT and CDR2 FQNNGV. The CDR3 is 14 residues long. V was shortened by 5 bases and J by 7 bases, with 15 bases between the two germline ends. In nucleotides, the CDR3 is TGTGCCAGCAGCCCTCTTAGGAACGGCCAGCCCCAGCATTTT. Amino acid sequence: CASSPLRNGQPQHF.

The rearrangement joins TRBV7-2 to TRBJ2-2; D is undetermined. V was cut by 1 base and J by 7 bases, with 7 bases left in between. CDR3 length equals 13 residues. In germline, CDR1 is SGHTA, CDR2 FQGNSA. CDR3 in amino acids: CASSLVPGGELFF. In nucleotides, the CDR3 is TGTGCCAGCAGCTTAGTCCCGGGCGGGGAGCTGTTTTTT.

In this sample, this clone turned up a few times. The CDR3 protein is CASRQDHQDTQYF. The CDR3 bases are TGCGCCAGCAGGCAGGACCACCAAGATACGCAGTATTTT. This chain links TRBV10-1 with TRBJ2-3; D not certain. Germline V CDR1 and CDR2: WNHNN, SYGVQD (reference sequence). CDR3 size: 13 residues. V lost 6 bases and J 5 bases, leaving 12 bases between the germline ends.

This chain links TRBV7-2 with TRBJ2-7; the D gene is possibly TRBD1 (5 bases). The germline gives CDR1 SGHTA, CDR2 FQGNSA. The V gene lost 1 base and the J gene lost 0 bases, with 13 bases spanning the gap. The CDR3 has 16 amino acids. CDR3 amino acids: CASSLGGAGPSYEQYF. DNA of the CDR3: TGTGCCAGCAGCTTAGGGGGCGCAGGGCCCTCCTACGAGCAGTACTTC.

This clone was seen once. The chain employs TRBV4-1 and TRBJ2-3; D call uncertain. The V gene's germline CDR1 is MGHRA and CDR2 YSYEKL. This CDR3 spans 13 amino acids. V gave up 0 bases and J gave up 4 bases, with 5 bases separating them. The chain's CDR3 is CASSQEASDTQYF. Here the CDR3 DNA reads TGCGCCAGCAGCCAAGAGGCCTCAGATACGCAGTATTTT.

J is TRBJ1-1 and V is TRBV30; D is perhaps TRBD1 (6 bases). CDR1 GTSNPN and CDR2 SVGIG come from the germline V gene (reference sequence). The CDR3 totals 16 residues. V lost 1 base, J lost 0 bases, and 15 bases lay in between. This CDR3 is CAWSGGTTGLNTEAFF. The DNA of the CDR3 is TGTGCCTGGAGTGGGGGTACGACAGGACTGAACACTGAAGCTTTCTTT.

The genes are TRBV28 and TRBJ2-1, with D unclear. V lost 5 bases to trimming and J lost 2 bases, with 13 bases between them. The CDR3 consists of 15 residues. Germline V gene data show CDR1 as MDHEN and CDR2 as SYDVKM. CDR3 sequence (DNA): TGTGCCAGCAGTCGTGGCGCCGAAACCTACAATGAGCAGTTCTTC. This gives the protein CASSRGAETYNEQFF.

This clone was seen only a few times. The rearrangement uses TRBV29-1 and TRBJ2-2, with TRBD2 as a possible D gene (6 bases). Germline loops: CDR1 SQVTM, CDR2 ANQGSEA. This CDR3 region has 15 residues. Trimming left V 4 bases short and J 2 bases short, with 14 bases between. CDR3 residues: CSVVRRGVNTGELFF. CDR3 bases: TGCAGCGTTGTCCGGCGGGGCGTTAACACCGGGGAGCTGTTTTTT.

This sequence joins TRBV27 and TRBJ1-2, with D maybe TRBD1 (6 bases). The germline gives CDR1 MNHEY, CDR2 SMNVEV (reference sequence). V shed 6 bases and J shed 7 bases, with 15 bases lying between them. This CDR3 is built from 13 residues. CDR3 sequence: CASSLQGRLGYTF. CDR3 nucleotide sequence: TGTGCCAGCAGCCTTCAGGGGAGACTTGGCTACACCTTC.

This chain connects TRBV6-6 to TRBJ2-2; D tentatively reads TRBD1 or TRBD2 (5 bases each). The V end was cut by 4 bases, the J end by 1 base, with 7 bases between. Germline V gene sequence: CDR1 MNHNY, CDR2 SVGAGI (reference sequence). The CDR3 loop spans 14 amino acids. The CDR3 here is CASSWDQNTGELFF. CDR3 bases: TGTGCCAGCAGTTGGGACCAGAACACCGGGGAGCTGTTTTTT.

Details on this clone: Other DNA variants within this sample encode the same CDR3. The rearrangement uses TRBV6-5 and TRBJ2-1, with 11 positions matching TRBD1. The CDR3 loop spans 15 amino acids. V lost 6 bases and J lost 7; bases outside the gene matches: 8. Germline V gives CDR1 MNHEY, CDR2 SVGAGI. Here the CDR3 DNA reads TGTGCCAGCAGGCCGGGACAGGGGGTGCGGAATGAGCAGTTCTTC. Protein product: CASRPGQGVRNEQFF.